This T cell receptor (beta chain) is drawn from a study of blood T cell repertoires in COVID-19. Profiled with immunoSEQ multiplex PCR; TCRdb holds only in-frame clones, not every one. The sample records under 250,000 clones, around 84% being singletons. V lost 2 bases and J 2 bases, leaving 6 bases between the germline ends. The CDR3 covers 13 residues. CDR1 and CDR2 from the germline V gene are MDHEN and SYDVKM. The source is a man in his fifties with COVID-19, enrolled during active disease. Sequenced material: peripheral blood. The rearrangement links TRBV28 to TRBJ1-2; no definite D call. CDR3: CASSLPVNYGYTF. The CDR3 DNA follows: TGTGCCAGCAGTTTACCCGTAAACTATGGCTACACCTTC.